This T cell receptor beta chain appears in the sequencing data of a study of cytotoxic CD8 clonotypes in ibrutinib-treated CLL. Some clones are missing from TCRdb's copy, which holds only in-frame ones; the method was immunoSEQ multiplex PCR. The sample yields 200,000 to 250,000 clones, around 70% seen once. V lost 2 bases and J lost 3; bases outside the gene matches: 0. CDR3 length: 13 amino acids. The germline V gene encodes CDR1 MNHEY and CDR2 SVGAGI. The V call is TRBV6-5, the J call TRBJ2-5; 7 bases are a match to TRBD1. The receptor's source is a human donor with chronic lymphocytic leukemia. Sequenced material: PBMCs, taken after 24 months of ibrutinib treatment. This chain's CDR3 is CASSYTGEETQYF. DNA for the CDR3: TGTGCCAGCAGTTACACAGGGGAAGAGACCCAGTACTTC.